The 26 T cell receptor beta chains in this list originate from one sample, sequenced in a study of blood T cell repertoires in COVID-19. Here immunoSEQ multiplex PCR was the method, and the copy in TCRdb shows in-frame clones only, minus some. The sample lists 330,000 or so clones, 87% seen once, with roughly 2% in the top ten. Sample: PBMCs or T cells enriched from blood (not recorded which). The source is a man aged 35 to 55 in a cohort exposed to, infected with or recovered from COVID-19 (not recorded which).

J is TRBJ1-2 and V is TRBV5-5; D is unresolved. Germline V CDR1 and CDR2: SGHKS, YYEKEE (reference sequence). The CDR3 has 13 residues. The V and J ends lost 4 bases and 2 bases respectively, with 9 bases between them. CDR3 nucleotide sequence: TGTGCCAGCAGCCTCTCGGTGAACTATGGCTACACCTTC. Protein sequence: CASSLSVNYGYTF.

The V call is TRBV4-1, the J call TRBJ2-2, with TRBD2 identical over 8 bases. Germline V gene data show CDR1 as MGHRA and CDR2 as YSYEKL. V dropped 1 base and J dropped 6; count of bases not matched to a gene: 4. The CDR3 has 15 amino acids. Here the CDR3 DNA reads TGCGCCAGCAGCCAAGGACTAGCGACCCCCGGGGAGCTGTTTTTT. As protein: CASSQGLATPGELFF.

The chain employs TRBV12-2 and TRBJ2-1; the DNA was not compared with TRBD2, the D call given in the table. TRBV12-2 is a documented pseudogene. The CDR3 is 17 residues long. The CDR3 DNA reads TGTGCAAGTCGCTTAGGACTGGTGGGAGACGACTACAATGAGCAGTTCTTC. Its translation: CASRLGLVGDDYNEQFF.

This chain joins TRBV30 and TRBJ2-4; the D gene is possibly TRBD1 (5 bases). Trimming pared 0 bases from V and 12 bases from J, leaving 15 bases between. The CDR3 totals 13 residues. Germline CDR1 GTSNPN, CDR2 SVGIG (reference sequence). The CDR3 sequence: CAWSVGPRGHQYF. Written as DNA, the CDR3 is TGTGCCTGGAGTGTAGGCCCAAGAGGACATCAGTACTTC.

The chain joins TRBV5-8 to TRBJ1-6, with D perhaps matching TRBD1 (5 bases). CDR3 length: 14 residues. Looked up from germline, CDR1 is SGHTS and CDR2 is YDEGEE. Trimming shortened V by 6 bases and J by 3 bases, and 10 bases separated the two germline ends. The CDR3 is CASTTGGYNSPLHF. The CDR3 region has the DNA TGTGCCAGCACCACGGGGGGCTATAATTCACCCCTCCACTTT.

This chain uses TRBV5-5 with TRBJ2-1; 10 bases are shared with TRBD2. The CDR3 runs 16 residues. Trimming took 4 bases from V and 7 from J; bases not matched to a gene: 11. Germline V gives CDR1 SGHKS, CDR2 YYEKEE (reference sequence). CDR3 in amino acids: CASSLTPWTSGNEQFF. The CDR3 nucleotides are TGTGCCAGCAGCCTAACCCCTTGGACTAGCGGAAATGAGCAGTTCTTC.

V gene TRBV7-9 combines with J gene TRBJ2-5; TRBD2 matches at 9 bases. This CDR3 comprises 14 residues. With V trimmed by 6 bases and J by 2 bases, 4 bases remained unmatched. Germline CDR1 reads SEHNR; CDR2 reads FQNEAQ (reference sequence). For the CDR3, the DNA is TGTGCCAGCAGTTCGACTAGCGGACAAGAGACCCAGTACTTC. Its translation: CASSSTSGQETQYF.

The rearrangement links TRBV18 to TRBJ1-1; 7 bases align to TRBD1. Germline V gene lookup returns CDR1 KGHSH and CDR2 LQKENI. The CDR3 contains 16 residues. V gave up 3 bases and J gave up 8 bases; unmatched junction bases: 15. CDR3 sequence reads: CASSPSSQQGKGEAFF. The CDR3 region has the DNA TGTGCCAGCTCACCGAGTTCCCAACAGGGGAAGGGGGAAGCTTTCTTT.

The chain has TRBV5-1 and TRBJ1-5; D is unresolved. Trimming took off 4 bases at V and 2 bases at J, with 7 bases between the two ends. CDR1 SGHRS and CDR2 YFSETQ come from the germline V gene. This CDR3 is 13 amino acids long. The CDR3 nucleotides read TGCGCCAGCAGCGCGGAAGGCAATCAGCCCCAGCATTTT. Amino acids: CASSAEGNQPQHF.

V usage is TRBV3-1 (or the pseudogene TRBV3-2) and J usage is TRBJ1-6; the D gene is possibly TRBD1 (6 bases). The CDR3 spans 16 residues. V was cut by 2 bases and J by 8 bases, with 16 bases left in between. Germline V gene lookup returns CDR1 LGHDT and CDR2 YNNKEL (reference sequence). CDR3 nucleotides: TGTGCCAGCAGCCAAACGGGACACCCAGGGGATTCACCCCTCCACTTT. Residues: CASSQTGHPGDSPLHF.

The CDR3 DNA follows: TGTGCCAGCAGCGTACCCTCAGGGCTGGGCAATGAGCAGTTCTTC. It encodes CASSVPSGLGNEQFF. The chain employs TRBV9 and TRBJ2-1; possibly TRBD1 for D (5 bases). CDR3 length equals 15 residues. Between the trimmed V and J ends, which lost 1 base and 6 bases, there was a span of 14 bases. Germline V CDR1 and CDR2: SGDLS, YYNGEE. The full variable domain, in which reference TRBV9 and TRBJ2-1 provide the parts outside the CDR3, is DSGVTQTPKHLITATGQRVTLRCSPRSGDLSVYWYQQSLDQGLQFLIQYYNGEERAKGNILERFSAQQFPDLHSELNLSSLELGDSALYFCASSVPSGLGNEQFFGPGTRLTVL.

The chain couples TRBV3-1 (or the pseudogene TRBV3-2) to TRBJ2-1, with TRBD2 matching over 9 bases. CDR1 and CDR2 (germline): LGHDT, YNNKEL (reference sequence). The CDR3 has 15 residues. The trim removed 4 bases at V and 6 bases at J, leaving 7 bases unmatched. The CDR3 DNA reads TGTGCCAGCAGCCTCACGGGCGGGGGGGGCAATGAGCAGTTCTTC. Translated, it gives CASSLTGGGGNEQFF.

The rearrangement uses TRBV4-1 and TRBJ2-1; TRBD1 aligns across 9 bases. The CDR3 extends over 15 amino acids. V shed 1 base, J shed 8 bases, and the junction held 6 bases outside the gene matches. CDR1 and CDR2 (germline): MGHRA, YSYEKL. CDR3 sequence (DNA): TGCGCCAGCAGCCAAGGGGACAGGGTACTCGATGAGCAGTTCTTC. Its protein is CASSQGDRVLDEQFF.

V and J are TRBV5-1 and TRBJ2-5, with a weak D call TRBD2 (6 bases). Germline V lookup: CDR1 SGHRS, CDR2 YFSETQ. Trimming stripped 4 bases from V and 5 bases from J, with 15 bases between. This CDR3 spans 14 amino acids. Written as DNA, the CDR3 is TGCGCCAGCAGCGTAGCGGAGGGGAGGGAGACCCAGTACTTC. Its translation: CASSVAEGRETQYF.

This sequence joins TRBV2 and TRBJ2-7; 9 bases match TRBD2. Trimming took 7 bases from V and 1 from J; bases not matched to a gene: 8. This CDR3 spans 15 amino acids. The germline CDR1 and CDR2 sequences are SNHLY and FYNNEI. The CDR3, as DNA: TGTGCCAGCACCCTCTATAGCGGGAGTTCCTACGAGCAGTACTTC. As protein: CASTLYSGSSYEQYF. Supplemented by reference TRBV2 and TRBJ2-7, the full variable domain reads EPEVTQTPSHQVTQMGQEVILRCVPISNHLYFYWYRQILGQKVEFLVSFYNNEISEKSEIFDDQFSVERPDGSNFTLKIRSTKLEDSAMYFCASTLYSGSSYEQYFGPGTRLTVT.

Only a few counts were recorded for this clone. This chain links TRBV18 with TRBJ1-1; possibly TRBD1 for D (5 bases). The V gene lost 3 bases and the J gene lost 0 bases, with 8 bases spanning the gap. The CDR3 runs 14 residues. CDR1 and CDR2 (germline): KGHSH, LQKENI. DNA of the CDR3: TGTGCCAGCTCACCCGACAGACTGAACACTGAAGCTTTCTTT. This sequence encodes CASSPDRLNTEAFF.

V and J are TRBV3-1 (or the pseudogene TRBV3-2) and TRBJ2-1, with D unclear. V lost 0 bases and J 0 bases, leaving 9 bases between the germline ends. Germline lookup yields CDR1 LGHDT and CDR2 YNNKEL (reference sequence). This CDR3 contains 16 residues. The CDR3 region is CASSQDHFLSYNEQFF. DNA of the CDR3: TGTGCCAGCAGCCAAGATCACTTCCTCTCCTACAATGAGCAGTTCTTC.

The genes are TRBV19 and TRBJ1-2; the D is unclear. Trimming removed 3 bases from V and 4 bases from J, with 15 bases in between. This CDR3 spans 15 amino acids. Germline V gene data show CDR1 as LNHDA and CDR2 as SQIVND (reference sequence). The CDR3 loop is CASSISATEAYGYTF. CDR3 DNA: TGTGCCAGTAGTATTTCTGCTACAGAAGCCTATGGCTACACCTTC.

In regard to this clone: Its ends do not fully match the called genes, so a read error is possible. This sequence joins TRBV10-3 and TRBJ1-1, with D perhaps TRBD1 (5 bases). Germline V gene lookup returns CDR1 ENHRY and CDR2 SYGVKD. CDR3 size: 13 residues. The CDR3 is CAITETAGTEAFF. The CDR3 coding sequence is TGTGCCATCACTGAGACAGCGGGCACTGAAGCTTTCTTT.

There are a few counts of this clone. The chain links TRBV10-1 to TRBJ2-2; a possible D gene is TRBD1 (5 bases). V lost 0 bases and J 7 bases, leaving 12 bases between the germline ends. CDR3 length: 15 amino acids. From germline, CDR1 is WNHNN and CDR2 SYGVQD (reference sequence). CDR3 in DNA: TGCGCCAGCAGTGAGTCGGTAGGGGCAATCGGGGAGCTGTTTTTT. Translating gives CASSESVGAIGELFF.

About this clone itself: The same CDR3 is also encoded by other DNA sequences in this sample. The genes are TRBV5-1 and TRBJ2-3, with 12 bases lining up with TRBD2. Germline values: CDR1 SGHRS, CDR2 YFSETQ. V dropped 0 bases and J dropped 4; count of bases not matched to a gene: 0. The length of the CDR3 is 15 residues. The CDR3 is CASSLGLAGADTQYF. The DNA of the CDR3 is TGCGCCAGCAGCTTGGGACTAGCGGGAGCAGATACGCAGTATTTT.

The chain uses TRBV7-2 and TRBJ2-1; 9 bases map to TRBD2. Germline V gene data show CDR1 as SGHTA and CDR2 as FQGNSA. V shed 5 bases, J shed 0 bases, and the junction held 5 bases outside the gene matches. This CDR3 spans 16 amino acids. The CDR3 DNA sequence: TGTGCCAGCAGCGGATTTAGCGGGAGCTCCTACAATGAGCAGTTCTTC. Translation gives CASSGFSGSSYNEQFF.

This chain joins TRBV19 and TRBJ2-2, with 9 bases fitting TRBD1. J gave up 5 bases and V 5 bases, and 3 bases lay outside the gene matches. This CDR3 is built from 14 residues. CDR1 and CDR2 (germline): LNHDA, SQIVND (reference sequence). The DNA for the CDR3 is TGTGCCAGTAGTCTAGGACAGGGGACCGGGGAGCTGTTTTTT. It yields the protein CASSLGQGTGELFF. The variable domain in full, with the rest retrieved from reference TRBV19 and TRBJ2-2, is DGGITQSPKYLFRKEGQNVTLSCEQNLNHDAMYWYRQDPGQGLRLIYYSQIVNDFQKGDIAEGYSVSREKKESFPLTVTSAQKNPTAFYLCASSLGQGTGELFFGEGSRLTVL.

The gene calls are TRBV6-5 and TRBJ2-5; weak D call: TRBD1 (6 bases). V shed 5 bases and J shed 1 base, with 8 bases lying between them. CDR3 length: 13 residues. Germline V lookup: CDR1 MNHEY, CDR2 SVGAGI. This CDR3 reads CASSTGIQETQYF. The CDR3 DNA reads TGTGCCAGCAGTACAGGGATCCAAGAGACCCAGTACTTC.

This clone came up once. V usage is TRBV5-1 and J usage is TRBJ1-5; D uncertain. V gave up 0 bases and J gave up 7 bases, with 11 bases separating them. Germline CDR1 reads SGHRS; CDR2 reads YFSETQ. The CDR3 totals 14 residues. The CDR3 nucleotides are TGCGCCAGCAGCTTGGACGGGTTCGTACAGCCCCAGCATTTT. As protein: CASSLDGFVQPQHF. Full variable domain (remainder filled in from reference TRBV5-1 and TRBJ1-5): KAGVTQTPRYLIKTRGQQVTLSCSPISGHRSVSWYQQTPGQGLQFLFEYFSETQRNKGNFPGRFSGRQFSNSRSEMNVSTLELGDSALYLCASSLDGFVQPQHFGDGTRLSIL.

The chain recombines TRBV6-5 with TRBJ1-1; the D gene is possibly TRBD1 (6 bases). The V end lost 6 bases, the J end lost 1 base, and 15 bases lay between the germline ends. Germline assignment: CDR1 MNHEY and CDR2 SVGAGI. This CDR3 spans 15 amino acids. The DNA for the CDR3 is TGTGCCAGCAGGGGGATGGACAGTAAGAACACTGAAGCTTTCTTT. The encoded protein is CASRGMDSKNTEAFF.